The 14 T cell receptor beta chains below all came from one sample that was sequenced in a study of breast tumors, draining lymph nodes, adjacent tissues (dated by TCRdb to between 2015 and 2016). The axillary draining lymph nodes of breast cancer patients were the source of the lymph node samples. Libraries were constructed by multiplex PCR. The sequencer listed for this sample is Illumina HiSeq 2000. TCRdb took the public reads, trimmed them with fastp at Q25, ran MiXCR for clone calling and kept in-frame beta chains. Each entry merges the rows of one CDR3 protein and shows their most common DNA and genes. Across this sample there are under 110,000 distinct CDR3 sequences, with roughly 29% seen only once. Approximately 5% of the sample goes to the ten largest clones. What was sequenced was axillary lymph node tissue. The receptor source for this set is a female donor with breast cancer. Some clones in this sample may be carry-over from other donors' samples.

In this sample, this clonotype turned up many times. A much larger clone differs by one base, so this may be a read error. The gene calls are TRBV7-2 and TRBJ2-5; 7 bases are shared with TRBD2. Germline V gene sequence: CDR1 SGHTA, CDR2 FQGNSA. This CDR3 comprises 15 residues. CDR3 nucleotides: TGTGCCAGCAGCTTTCGCGGGGGAGGCCAAGAGACCCAGCACTTC. Encoded protein: CASSFRGGGQETQHF.

The chain is built from TRBV2 and TRBJ1-2, with 9 bases fitting TRBD1. The CDR3 sequence is 15 residues long. CDR1 is SNHLY, CDR2 FYNNEI, per germline. V shed 8 bases, J shed 4 bases, and the junction held 11 bases outside the gene matches. CDR3 nucleotides: TGTGCCAGCGTTGAAAAGGGACAGGGTACCTATGGCTACACCTTC. It codes for CASVEKGQGTYGYTF.

The chain links TRBV5-4 to TRBJ2-2; possibly TRBD1 for D (6 bases). The CDR3 totals 16 residues. V lost 3 bases to trimming and J lost 0 bases, with 12 bases between them. The germline CDR1 and CDR2 sequences are SGHNT and YYREEE (reference sequence). The CDR3 coding sequence is TGTGCCAGCAGCTCCGGGACACCCGCGAACACCGGGGAGCTGTTTTTT. It encodes CASSSGTPANTGELFF.

This clonotype was recorded many times. V and J are TRBV4-2 and TRBJ2-3, with TRBD1 as a possible D gene (7 bases). V was shortened by 0 bases and J by 6 bases, with 13 bases between the two germline ends. Germline-derived CDR1 and CDR2 are LGHNA and YNFKEQ. The CDR3 totals 15 residues. The CDR3 coding sequence is TGTGCCAGCAGCCAAGATCAGGGGGAGGCCGATACGCAGTATTTT. Residues: CASSQDQGEADTQYF.

In this sample, this clonotype turned up many times. The chain uses TRBV9 and TRBJ1-4; D is undetermined. V was shortened by 3 bases and J by 6 bases, with 9 bases between the two germline ends. Germline V gene lookup returns CDR1 SGDLS and CDR2 YYNGEE. This CDR3 spans 13 amino acids. CDR3 bases: TGTGCCAGCAGCGCCTACAGTGATGAAAAACTGTTTTTT. This gives the protein CASSAYSDEKLFF. Full variable domain (rest looked up from reference TRBV9 and TRBJ1-4): DSGVTQTPKHLITATGQRVTLRCSPRSGDLSVYWYQQSLDQGLQFLIQYYNGEERAKGNILERFSAQQFPDLHSELNLSSLELGDSALYFCASSAYSDEKLFFGSGTQLSVL.

This clonotype was counted many times. The rearrangement uses TRBV6-5 and TRBJ1-2, with 7 bases lining up with TRBD1. Germline assignment: CDR1 MNHEY and CDR2 SVGAGI. The V segment lost 2 bases and the J segment 4 bases; nucleotides outside the gene matches: 7. The CDR3 is made up of 15 amino acids. In nucleotides, the CDR3 is TGTGCCAGCAGTTACCAGGGGGGCGCGAGCTATGGCTACACCTTC. Translated, it gives CASSYQGGASYGYTF.

The table lists this clonotype with many counts. A read error may explain this, as a much larger clone is one base away. The CDR3 does not close with the conserved phenylalanine or tryptophan, likely indicating a read error. V usage is TRBV9 and J usage is TRBJ1-2; TRBD1 agrees at 9 bases. The germline CDR1 and CDR2 sequences are SGDLS and YYNGEE. J lost 7 bases, V lost 4 bases, and 5 bases had no gene match. The CDR3 extends over 13 amino acids. The DNA of the CDR3 is TGTGCCAGCAGCACTACAGGGGGCCTTGGCTACACCTCC. Its translation is CASSTTGGLGYTS.

This clonotype was detected many times. This chain joins TRBV20-1 and TRBJ2-7; 10 bases line up with TRBD2. Per the germline V gene, CDR1 is DFQATT and CDR2 is SNEGSKA (reference sequence). The length of the CDR3 is 13 residues. Germline trimming cut 2 bases from V and 10 bases from J; bases unmatched to any gene: 8. The CDR3 region is CSARSKRGGPQYF. In DNA form, the CDR3 reads TGCAGTGCTAGATCGAAGCGGGGGGGCCCCCAGTACTTC.

This chain links TRBV7-2 with TRBJ1-1, with 9 bases aligning to TRBD1. In germline, CDR1 is SGHTA, CDR2 FQGNSA. The trim removed 6 bases at V and 3 bases at J, leaving 5 bases unmatched. The CDR3 is 14 amino acids. DNA for the CDR3: TGTGCCAGCAGTTCTGGACAGGGGTACACTGAAGCTTTCTTT. Translating gives CASSSGQGYTEAFF.

On this clonotype itself: Germline is not matched at one junction end, which may reflect a read error. V is TRBV7-2 and J is TRBJ2-7, with D uncertain. The germline V gene encodes CDR1 SGHTA and CDR2 FQGNSA. The CDR3 is made up of 14 amino acids. This CDR3 reads CANSLYPGYHEQYF. The CDR3 bases are TGTGCCAACAGCTTATATCCGGGTTACCACGAGCAGTACTTC.

The J gene is TRBJ1-2, the V gene TRBV10-3; a possible D gene is TRBD1 (5 bases). Germline V CDR1 and CDR2: ENHRY, SYGVKD. Trimming removed 7 bases from V and 12 bases from J, with 18 bases in between. The CDR3 runs 12 residues. CDR3 DNA: TGTGCCATCAATGAAAAGGGGTCTGGAAACACCTTC. As protein: CAINEKGSGNTF.

The gene calls are TRBV24-1 and TRBJ2-3; 9 bases match TRBD2. In germline, CDR1 is KGHDR, CDR2 SFDVKD. The CDR3 spans 15 residues. Trimming took 1 base from V and 7 from J; bases not matched to a gene: 5. Here the CDR3 reads CATSDFAGGLNTQYF. The CDR3 region has the DNA TGTGCCACCAGTGATTTCGCGGGAGGGCTGAATACGCAGTATTTT.

There are many counts of this clonotype. It may be a read error: a sequence one base away is much more abundant. This chain links TRBV20-1 with TRBJ2-7; 9 bases map to TRBD2. In germline, CDR1 is DFQATT, CDR2 SNEGSKA (reference sequence). CDR3 length: 13 residues. In DNA form, the CDR3 reads TGCAGTGCCAATAGCGGGAGTACCTACGCGCAGTACTTC. Protein: CSANSGSTYAQYF.

On this clonotype: A much larger clone sits a single nucleotide away, making a read error possible. The chain carries TRBV5-6 and TRBJ2-7, with TRBD1 matching over 7 bases. CDR3 size: 14 residues. The germline V gene encodes CDR1 SGHDT and CDR2 YYEEEE. The V segment lost 4 bases and the J segment 4 bases; nucleotides outside the gene matches: 8. The CDR3 bases are TGTGCCAGCAGCCTTGACAGGGCGATGTACGAGCAGTACTTC. Amino acid sequence: CASSLDRAMYEQYF.